One sample yielded the 13 T cell receptor beta chains listed below, sequenced in a study of blood T cell repertoires in COVID-19. Clones were sequenced by immunoSEQ multiplex PCR, and TCRdb holds only the in-frame ones, with some missing. The data contain a few hundred thousand clones, about 81% of them singletons. Sequences were obtained from PBMCs or T cells enriched from blood (not recorded which). The receptor set was obtained from a man aged 35 to 55 who had recovered from COVID-19.

The J gene is TRBJ1-1, the V gene TRBV25-1; D unclear. Germline CDR1 is MGHDK and CDR2 is SYGVNS. The germline V and J ends were trimmed by 6 bases and 5 bases, with 28 bases remaining between them. This CDR3 contains 18 residues. CDR3 DNA sequence: TGTGCCAGCAGCCACGGAGGGATTTGGGCTCTCCGAGGAACTGAAGCTTTCTTT. Translated: CASSHGGIWALRGTEAFF.

Comments on this clone: This same CDR3 is encoded by further DNA sequences in the sample. The chain employs TRBV18 and TRBJ1-1, with a weak D call TRBD1 (6 bases). The CDR3 loop spans 14 amino acids. Germline assignment: CDR1 KGHSH and CDR2 LQKENI. Trimming took off 1 base at V and 5 bases at J, with 11 bases between the two ends. The CDR3 protein is CASSPQGGRTEAFF. The CDR3 DNA follows: TGTGCCAGCTCACCACAGGGGGGGAGGACTGAAGCTTTCTTT.

The chain links TRBV11-2 to TRBJ2-7; D is unclear. Germline V gene sequence: CDR1 SGHAT, CDR2 FQNNGV. Trimming took off 3 bases at V and 9 bases at J, with 12 bases between the two ends. This CDR3 is 12 amino acids long. Here the CDR3 reads CASSFGPALQYF. DNA for the CDR3: TGTGCCAGCAGCTTCGGTCCCGCCCTGCAGTACTTC.

The chain links TRBV5-1 to TRBJ2-5, with a possible D match to TRBD1 (6 bases). The CDR3 runs to 15 residues. Trimming cost V 8 bases and J 2 bases, with 19 bases left between them. The germline gives CDR1 SGHRS, CDR2 YFSETQ. The DNA of the CDR3 is TGCGCCAGTCGTCGACAGGTAACAGAGCAAGAGACCCAGTACTTC. This codes for CASRRQVTEQETQYF.

The CDR3 region has the DNA TGTGCCAGCAGCCGGTTAAGGACAGGGGGCTTGGGTGAAGCTTTCTTT. Translation gives CASSRLRTGGLGEAFF. The V gene is TRBV3-1 (or the pseudogene TRBV3-2), the J gene TRBJ1-1; TRBD1 agrees at 11 bases. V lost 4 bases, J lost 7 bases, and 11 bases stayed unmatched. CDR1 is LGHDT, CDR2 YNNKEL, per germline (reference sequence). This CDR3 region has 16 residues.

The rearrangement uses TRBV11-2 and TRBJ2-7, with D perhaps matching TRBD1 (5 bases). Germline values: CDR1 SGHAT, CDR2 FQNNGV. This CDR3 spans 15 amino acids. The V end lost 6 bases, the J end lost 5 bases, and 20 bases lay between the germline ends. For the CDR3, the DNA is TGTGCCAGCAGTTATACTCAGGGAACGTCAAACGAGCAGTACTTC. Protein sequence: CASSYTQGTSNEQYF.

With regard to this clone: Other DNA sequences within the sample encode an identical CDR3. V usage is TRBV7-9 and J usage is TRBJ1-2, with 8 nucleotides matching TRBD1. The V segment lost 4 bases and the J segment 7 bases; nucleotides outside the gene matches: 5. The CDR3 length is 13 residues. Germline CDR1 SEHNR, CDR2 FQNEAQ (reference sequence). The CDR3: CASSSDRGGGYTF. The CDR3 bases are TGTGCCAGCAGCTCCGACAGGGGCGGTGGCTACACCTTC.

The chain carries TRBV11-1 and TRBJ1-1; unclear D gene. CDR3 size: 11 residues. Trimming took 6 bases from V and 3 from J, leaving 5 bases between them. Per germline, CDR1 SGHAT and CDR2 FQDESV (reference sequence). CDR3 DNA: TGTGCCAGCAGTTCCGACACTGAAGCTTTCTTT. Translation gives CASSSDTEAFF.

To note about this clone: The DNA is omitted, as the CDR3 cannot be located on it reliably, and the CDR3 follows TCRdb's listing. V and J are TRBV9 and TRBJ2-7; TRBD2 is the table's D call and was not checked against the DNA. A total of 15 residues make up the CDR3, ends included. Germline V lookup: CDR1 SGDLS, CDR2 YYNGEE. The CDR3 here is CASSVAAARAYEQYF.

This chain uses TRBV20-1 with TRBJ1-2; perhaps TRBD1 as D (6 bases). The V and J ends lost 3 bases and 0 bases respectively, with 17 bases between them. The CDR3 spans 16 residues. In germline, CDR1 is DFQATT, CDR2 SNEGSKA (reference sequence). CDR3 sequence: CSASRAGEGSNYGYTF. Here the CDR3 DNA reads TGCAGTGCTAGTCGGGCAGGGGAGGGATCTAACTATGGCTACACCTTC.

This chain uses TRBV7-8 with TRBJ2-3; weak D call: TRBD2 (5 bases). Trimming cost V 2 bases and J 0 bases, with 12 bases left between them. Germline V gives CDR1 SGHVS, CDR2 FQNEAQ. This CDR3 is built from 16 residues. The CDR3 nucleotides read TGTGCCAGCAGCTTACGGAGGATATCTAGCACAGATACGCAGTATTTT. This translates into CASSLRRISSTDTQYF. The variable domain in full, completed from reference TRBV7-8 and TRBJ2-3, reads GAGVSQSPRYKVAKRGQDVALRCDPISGHVSLFWYQQALGQGPEFLTYFQNEAQLDKSGLPSDRFFAERPEGSVSTLKIQRTQQEDSAVYLCASSLRRISSTDTQYFGPGTRLTVL.

The rearrangement uses TRBV2 and TRBJ2-2; perhaps TRBD2 as D (5 bases). Germline V CDR1 and CDR2: SNHLY, FYNNEI. V was clipped by 5 bases and J by 3 bases, with 10 bases between them. This CDR3 has 14 amino acids. CDR3 bases: TGTGCCAGCAGTTACCAGAGGGACACCGGGGAGCTGTTTTTT. It codes for CASSYQRDTGELFF.

This chain joins TRBV18 and TRBJ2-2; 14 nucleotides line up with TRBD2. This CDR3 comprises 18 residues. Germline V gene lookup returns CDR1 KGHSH and CDR2 LQKENI. J gave up 5 bases and V 3 bases, and 8 bases lay outside the gene matches. The CDR3, as DNA: TGTGCCAGCTCACCTCTACGGGGACTAGCGGGAGAAACCGGGGAGCTGTTTTTT. It encodes CASSPLRGLAGETGELFF.